The T cell receptor beta chain described here comes from a study of spatial heterogeneity in lung cancer. In the study overall: The average appearance count of each unique TCR and UMI combination in raw reads was more than ten.

In its sample, this clonotype was seen many times. There are 14 residues in the CDR3. Germline-derived CDR1 and CDR2 are SEHNR and FQNEAQ (reference sequence). The V end lost 1 base, the J end lost 5 bases, and 12 bases lay between the germline ends. As for time point: sample taken at primary tumor resection. TCRdb used MiXCR to reprocess the 5' RACE reads, holding one entry per CDR3 protein. There are more than 35,000 distinct CDR3 sequences in the sample; roughly 4.9% occur only once, and 20% to 30% lies in the top ten. This clonotype was obtained from a female donor with early-stage non-small cell lung cancer. The chain links TRBV7-9 to TRBJ2-7; no reliable D call. Sequenced material: PBMCs, taken at surgery. DNA for the CDR3: TGTGCCAGCAGCTTAGGATTATCTTCCGACGAGCAGTACTTC. The encoded protein is CASSLGLSSDEQYF.